This T cell receptor beta chain came from a study of T cell responses to AZD1222 COVID-19 vaccine (dated by TCRdb to the early 2020s). As for the study more broadly: AZD1222 recipients whose second dose came at about 4 weeks and those whose second dose came at about 12 weeks were combined into one group, since spike-specific TCR depth and breadth did not differ between the two schedules. TCR sequencing was performed for over 230 trial participants, of whom about 210 were given two doses of AZD1222 and approximately 26 were given two doses of MenACWY control vaccine. Trial participants were enrolled by age into subgroups of 18-55, 56-69 and 70-plus years, and 148, 28 and 57 TCR-sequenced participants, respectively, were included in these subgroups.

The CDR3 regions of human TCRbeta chains were subjected to immunosequencing. The authors' analysis ran thus. Repertoire TCRs were matched against a reference library of SARS-CoV-2-specific TCRs generated with the MIRA antigen-specificity platform. Breadth was defined as the fraction of unique TCRs that were SARS-CoV-2-associated, and depth was defined as the fraction of total T cells that were SARS-CoV-2-associated. Each spike-specific TCR was assigned to its reactive spike region and to a CD4 or CD8 class using the MIRA data. Log10-transformed breadth and depth values were compared by one-way ANOVA with Sidak's multiple comparisons tests. The immuneACCESS repertoire file appears here via TCRdb, limited to in-frame rearrangements. These files lack a portion of the clones; in checked studies, under half of the deficit traces to unresolved V genes, and the cause of the others is not known. V, J and clone size are those of that table, while D and trimming were read from the DNA. The table for this sample lists about 110,000 clones; around 90% of them were counted only once. The top ten constitute approximately 1.1% of the sample.

A remark on this clone: This receptor's antigen is unknown. Per-base qualities were not stored, and no clone one base away is much larger.

The CDR3 has 14 amino acids, counting the end cysteine and phenylalanine. Only the CDR3 portion is preserved as DNA: 42 bases, with reading frame beginning at the first base. The germline V gene gives CDR1 as KGHSH and CDR2 as LQKENI. Compared with germline, V lacks 6 bases and J lacks 1 base; bases without a gene match: 2. In the paper's terms, the time point label means: baseline before first vaccination. Vaccinee samples were obtained from the UK trials COV001 and COV002, which included a single-blind randomized controlled phase 2/3 trial of AZD1222 (ChAdOx1 nCoV-19) in healthy adults. Trial participant PBMC samples were collected at day 0 and day 28 after the second dose for TCRbeta chain sequencing. Results the study describes overall, beyond this receptor: Participants were mostly white British and included more females than males, and it was suggested by the authors that clonal diversity may have been underestimated. Because no day 14 peak-response samples were available, the repertoires could be characterized only after the peak T cell response. Conclusions about previously exposed vaccinees were limited because only six or seven AZD1222 recipients were SARS-CoV-2 seropositive at baseline. The vaccine-associated CD4 TCRs covered the entire spike protein, and the dominant responses fell in regions 160-218 and 743-854. Reportedly, almost half of the unique spike-specific TCRs recognized epitopes lying outside the regions that are mutated in the B.1.351 and B.1.1.7 variants. In the small 56-69-year group, the increase in depth fell short of significance, most likely because of low power. A significant rise in spike-specific TCR breadth and depth was observed after two AZD1222 doses relative to day 0 and relative to MenACWY recipients.

Specimen: peripheral blood, collected on day 0 of AZD1222 vaccination. The chain links TRBV18 with TRBJ2-3; 9 junctional bases match TRBD1. The sequence was collected from an adult in good health. The DNA sequence is TGTGCCAGCTCCGGACAGGGGCGCACAGATACGCAGTATTTT. Its protein reads: CASSGQGRTDTQYF.